This T cell receptor beta chain was documented in a study of graft-versus-host responses after intestinal transplantation. TCRdb keeps only in-frame clones here, not all; method: immunoSEQ multiplex PCR. Of under 90,000 clones listed, roughly 90% were seen once; the top ten hold roughly 0.7%. The V gene lost 0 bases and the J gene lost 4 bases, with 7 bases spanning the gap. This CDR3 is built from 14 residues. CDR1 and CDR2 (germline): SGHRS, YFSETQ. The sample in question was PBMCs, obtained 98 days after intestinal transplantation. The TCR was taken from a human patient who received an intestinal transplant, so some T cells may come from the graft donor. V usage is TRBV5-1 and J usage is TRBJ2-2, with D maybe TRBD1 (6 bases). DNA for the CDR3: TGCGCCAGCAGCTTGGTGACAGGCACCGGGGAGCTGTTTTTT. It translates to CASSLVTGTGELFF.